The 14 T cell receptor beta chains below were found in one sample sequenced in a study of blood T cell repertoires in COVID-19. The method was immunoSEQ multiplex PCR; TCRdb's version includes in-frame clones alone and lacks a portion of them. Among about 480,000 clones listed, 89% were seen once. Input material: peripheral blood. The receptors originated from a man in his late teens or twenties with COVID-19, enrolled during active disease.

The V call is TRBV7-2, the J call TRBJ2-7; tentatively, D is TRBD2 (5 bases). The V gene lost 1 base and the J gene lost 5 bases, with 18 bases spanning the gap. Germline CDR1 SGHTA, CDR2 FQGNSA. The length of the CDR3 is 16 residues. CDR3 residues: CASSLGGQPEVDEQYF. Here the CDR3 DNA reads TGTGCCAGCAGCTTAGGCGGGCAGCCGGAGGTCGACGAGCAGTACTTC.

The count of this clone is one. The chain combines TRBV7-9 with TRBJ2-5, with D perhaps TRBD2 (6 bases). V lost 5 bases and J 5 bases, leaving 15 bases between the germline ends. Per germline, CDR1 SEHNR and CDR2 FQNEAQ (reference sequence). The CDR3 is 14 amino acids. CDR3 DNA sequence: TGTGCCAGCAGCAGAATAGGCGGGGAGGAGACCCAGTACTTC. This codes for CASSRIGGEETQYF.

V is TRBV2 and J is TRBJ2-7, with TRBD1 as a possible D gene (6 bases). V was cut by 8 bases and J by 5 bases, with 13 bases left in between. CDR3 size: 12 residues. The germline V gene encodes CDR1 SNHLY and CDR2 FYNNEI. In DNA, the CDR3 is TGTGCCAGCTCAATACAGGGCAACGAGCAGTACTTC. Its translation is CASSIQGNEQYF.

CDR3 nucleotides: TGCGCCAGCAGCACCGGGACTAGCGGGAGCGTAGATACGCAGTATTTT. Amino acid sequence: CASSTGTSGSVDTQYF. V gene TRBV5-1 combines with J gene TRBJ2-3; 14 nucleotides agree with TRBD2. The CDR3 totals 16 residues. Germline loops: CDR1 SGHRS, CDR2 YFSETQ. The V and J ends lost 4 bases and 5 bases, in that order; junction bases with no gene match: 6.

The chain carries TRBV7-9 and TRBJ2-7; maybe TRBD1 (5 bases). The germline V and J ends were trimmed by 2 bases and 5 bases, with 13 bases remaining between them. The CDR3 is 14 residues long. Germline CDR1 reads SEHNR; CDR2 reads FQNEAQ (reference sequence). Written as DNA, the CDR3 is TGTGCCAGCAGCTTATCCAGGGTTATGCACGAGCAGTACTTC. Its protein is CASSLSRVMHEQYF.

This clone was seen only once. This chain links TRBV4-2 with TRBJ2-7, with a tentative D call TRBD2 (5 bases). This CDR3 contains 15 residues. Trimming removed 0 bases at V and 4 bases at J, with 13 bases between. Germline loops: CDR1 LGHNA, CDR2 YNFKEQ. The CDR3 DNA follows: TGTGCCAGCAGCCAAGACCGAGGGCAGAAATACGAGCAGTACTTC. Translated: CASSQDRGQKYEQYF.

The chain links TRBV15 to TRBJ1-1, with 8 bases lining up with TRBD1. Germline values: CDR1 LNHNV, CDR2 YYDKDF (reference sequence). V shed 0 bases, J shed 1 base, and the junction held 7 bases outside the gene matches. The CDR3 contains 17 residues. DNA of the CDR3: TGTGCCACCAGCAGAGATCGGGACAGGTACGCGAACACTGAAGCTTTCTTT. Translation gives CATSRDRDRYANTEAFF.

In DNA, the CDR3 is TGTGCCACCAGCAGGGGGGACAGGGGACCAGATACGCAGTATTTT. Translated: CATSRGDRGPDTQYF. The J gene is TRBJ2-3, the V gene TRBV15; the match to TRBD1 covers 10 bases. Germline V gene sequence: CDR1 LNHNV, CDR2 YYDKDF (reference sequence). V dropped 3 bases and J dropped 4; count of bases not matched to a gene: 4. CDR3 length equals 15 residues.

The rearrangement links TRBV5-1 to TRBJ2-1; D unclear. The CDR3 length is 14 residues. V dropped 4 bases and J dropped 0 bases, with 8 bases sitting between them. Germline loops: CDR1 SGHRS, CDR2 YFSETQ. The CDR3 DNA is TGCGCCAGCAGCGTGGAGAGCTCCTACAATGAGCAGTTCTTC. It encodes CASSVESSYNEQFF.

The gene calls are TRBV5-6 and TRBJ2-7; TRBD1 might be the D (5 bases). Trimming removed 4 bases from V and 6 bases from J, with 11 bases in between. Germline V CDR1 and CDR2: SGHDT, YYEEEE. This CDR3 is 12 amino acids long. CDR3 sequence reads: CASSHLTAEQYF. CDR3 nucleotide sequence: TGTGCCAGCAGCCATCTGACAGCCGAGCAGTACTTC.

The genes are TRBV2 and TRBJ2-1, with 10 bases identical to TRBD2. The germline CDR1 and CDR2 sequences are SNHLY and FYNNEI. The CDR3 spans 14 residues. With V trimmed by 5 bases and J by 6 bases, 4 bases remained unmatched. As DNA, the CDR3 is TGTGCCAGCAGTTTGGGACTAGCGAGCAATGAGCAGTTCTTC. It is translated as CASSLGLASNEQFF.

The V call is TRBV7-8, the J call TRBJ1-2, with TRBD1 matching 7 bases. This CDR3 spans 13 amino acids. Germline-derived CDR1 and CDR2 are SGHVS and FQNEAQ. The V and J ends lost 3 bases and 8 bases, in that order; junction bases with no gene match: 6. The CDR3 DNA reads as TGTGCCAGCAGCTTCGACAGGGTTGGGGGCTACACCTTC. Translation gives CASSFDRVGGYTF.

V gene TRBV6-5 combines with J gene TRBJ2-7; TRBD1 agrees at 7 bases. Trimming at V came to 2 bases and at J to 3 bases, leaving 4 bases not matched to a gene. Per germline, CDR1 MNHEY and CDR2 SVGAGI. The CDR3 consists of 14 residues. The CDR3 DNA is TGTGCCAGCAGTTACGAACAGGGGATCTACGAGCAGTACTTC. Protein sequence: CASSYEQGIYEQYF.

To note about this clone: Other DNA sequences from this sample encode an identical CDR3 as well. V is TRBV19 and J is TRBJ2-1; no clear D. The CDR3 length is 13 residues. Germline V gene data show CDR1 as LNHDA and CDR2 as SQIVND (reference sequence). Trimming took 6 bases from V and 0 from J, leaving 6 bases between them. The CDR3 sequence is CASSESSYNEQFF. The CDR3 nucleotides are TGTGCCAGTAGCGAGAGCTCCTACAATGAGCAGTTCTTC. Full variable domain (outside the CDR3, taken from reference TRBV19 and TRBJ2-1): DGGITQSPKYLFRKEGQNVTLSCEQNLNHDAMYWYRQDPGQGLRLIYYSQIVNDFQKGDIAEGYSVSREKKESFPLTVTSAQKNPTAFYLCASSESSYNEQFFGPGTRLTVL.